This TCR beta chain was sequenced in a study of cytomegalovirus exposure and HLA in healthy donors. Samples came from healthy bone marrow donors. General observations from the study: Earlier findings revealed that most TCR beta V segments proved productive either about 87% or about 30% of the time.

This clone showed up just once. The antigen is unknown. Amplification used 60 Vbeta primers and 13 Jbeta primers. The data were produced by immunoSEQ multiplex PCR, yet TCRdb's version contains in-frame clones alone and is incomplete. Of 130,000 to 150,000 clones in the sample, approximately 79% were seen once. This CDR3 region has 14 residues. The germline V gene has CDR1 MDHEN and CDR2 SYDVKM. V lost 5 bases and J 2 bases, leaving 13 bases between the germline ends. The sequence derives from a man in his late teens or twenties in good health and CMV-seropositive. V is TRBV28 and J is TRBJ2-7; D is perhaps TRBD2 (6 bases). Sequenced input: PBMCs. The CDR3 sequence is CASSTQLAAYEQYF. Written as DNA, the CDR3 is TGTGCCAGCAGTACGCAACTAGCTGCCTACGAGCAGTACTTC. Complete variable domain (other parts from reference TRBV28 and TRBJ2-7): DVKVTQSSRYLVKRTGEKVFLECVQDMDHENMFWYRQDPGLGLRLIYFSYDVKMKEKGDIPEGYSVSREKKERFSLILESASTNQTSMYLCASSTQLAAYEQYFGPGTRLTVT.